A single sample is the source of the 11 T cell receptor beta chains below, sequenced in a study of PD-1 blockade in classical Hodgkin lymphoma. Method: immunoSEQ multiplex PCR; TCRdb's copy keeps in-frame clones and lacks some. The sample includes about 19,000 clones, roughly 85% of them seen just once. Time point reported: cycle 4 day 1 (C4D1), after more than 5 weeks of nivolumab. Relapse after autologous stem cell transplantation occurred in every patient, and brentuximab vedotin exposure varied. Using magnetic negative selection, the CD4+ T cells were separated out of thawed PBMCs. The sequenced sample was CD4+ T cells from blood, obtained before the fourth cycle of nivolumab. The receptors originated from a human donor with classical Hodgkin lymphoma.

The V and J genes are TRBV25-1 and TRBJ2-1, with 8 bases matching TRBD2. Trimming at V came to 2 bases and at J to 4 bases, leaving 10 bases not matched to a gene. The CDR3 runs to 17 residues. CDR1 and CDR2 (germline): MGHDK, SYGVNS. The CDR3 DNA follows: TGTGCCAGCAGTGAAACTAGCGGCTCCGATTTATACAATGAGCAGTTCTTC. This translates into CASSETSGSDLYNEQFF.

The V gene is TRBV29-1, the J gene TRBJ2-5; tentatively, D is TRBD1 (6 bases). This CDR3 has 15 residues. Germline V gene data show CDR1 as SQVTM and CDR2 as ANQGSEA. V lost 6 bases to trimming and J lost 3 bases, with 20 bases between them. This CDR3 is CSVYGQRGHKETQYF. For the CDR3, the DNA is TGCAGCGTCTATGGACAAAGGGGACATAAAGAGACCCAGTACTTC.

This chain joins TRBV6-1 and TRBJ2-7; D call uncertain. CDR1 and CDR2 (germline): MNHNS, SASEGT. The CDR3 contains 13 residues. The germline V and J ends were trimmed by 4 bases and 4 bases, with 11 bases remaining between them. Here the CDR3 reads CASSAGMEYEQYF. CDR3 bases: TGTGCCAGCAGTGCCGGAATGGAGTACGAGCAGTACTTC.

This chain joins TRBV6-5 and TRBJ2-7; 11 bases are a match to TRBD2. With 0 bases clipped from V and 3 bases from J, the junction kept 1 base outside the gene matches. The CDR3 loop spans 15 amino acids. CDR1 and CDR2 from the germline V gene are MNHEY and SVGAGI. DNA for the CDR3: TGTGCCAGCAGTTACTCGGGGACTAGCGGCTACGAGCAGTACTTC. Translated, it gives CASSYSGTSGYEQYF.

On this clone itself: Other DNA sequences in this specimen translate into the identical CDR3. This rearrangement joins TRBV29-1 to TRBJ1-5; D gene ambiguous. Trimming removed 4 bases from V and 2 bases from J, with 6 bases in between. The CDR3 runs to 12 residues. Germline V gene data show CDR1 as SQVTM and CDR2 as ANQGSEA. CDR3 sequence (DNA): TGCAGCGTTGGAAGGGGCAATCAGCCCCAGCATTTT. Protein: CSVGRGNQPQHF.

This chain uses TRBV5-4 with TRBJ2-1, with 8 positions matching TRBD1. The CDR3 spans 15 residues. With 4 bases clipped from V and 4 bases from J, the junction kept 7 bases outside the gene matches. The germline V gene has CDR1 SGHNT and CDR2 YYREEE (reference sequence). In nucleotides, the CDR3 is TGTGCCAGCAGCAGAATGGGACAGGAGTACAATGAGCAGTTCTTC. This gives the protein CASSRMGQEYNEQFF.

This clone appeared a few times. The chain is built from TRBV19 and TRBJ1-5; TRBD1 might be the D (5 bases). The CDR3 contains 13 residues. Trimming removed 3 bases from V and 6 bases from J, with 9 bases in between. CDR1 is LNHDA, CDR2 SQIVND, per germline (reference sequence). DNA of the CDR3: TGTGCCAGTAGTATGACAGTTCTTCAGCCCCAGCATTTT. Residues: CASSMTVLQPQHF. The whole variable domain, filled in from reference TRBV19 and TRBJ1-5, reads DGGITQSPKYLFRKEGQNVTLSCEQNLNHDAMYWYRQDPGQGLRLIYYSQIVNDFQKGDIAEGYSVSREKKESFPLTVTSAQKNPTAFYLCASSMTVLQPQHFGDGTRLSIL.

This chain joins TRBV7-8 and TRBJ2-1; a possible D gene is TRBD1 (5 bases). The germline CDR1 and CDR2 sequences are SGHVS and FQNEAQ. V lost 3 bases to trimming and J lost 3 bases, with 12 bases between them. There are 15 residues in the CDR3. CDR3 protein: CASSFRQKYYNEQFF. The CDR3 coding sequence is TGTGCCAGCAGCTTCCGACAGAAATACTACAATGAGCAGTTCTTC.

V usage is TRBV14 and J usage is TRBJ2-5; maybe TRBD2 (5 bases). V was clipped by 4 bases and J by 4 bases, with 13 bases between them. This CDR3 spans 14 amino acids. Germline values: CDR1 SGHDN, CDR2 FVKESK. The CDR3 nucleotides are TGTGCCAGCAGCCTCGGACTCATCGGAGAGACCCAGTACTTC. It translates to CASSLGLIGETQYF.

The genes are TRBV6-5 and TRBJ1-5; a weak D match, TRBD1 (6 bases). CDR3 length: 14 residues. Germline CDR1 is MNHEY and CDR2 is SVGAGI. The ends were cut back, 4 bases at V and 3 bases at J, with 10 bases in the middle. The CDR3 loop reads CASSFDRHNQPQHF. CDR3 DNA sequence: TGTGCCAGCAGTTTTGACAGGCACAATCAGCCCCAGCATTTT.

CDR3 sequence (DNA): TGTGCCATCAGTTGGACTAGCGGGAGTTTAACCGGGGAGCTGTTTTTT. Amino acids: CAISWTSGSLTGELFF. V gene TRBV10-3 combines with J gene TRBJ2-2, with TRBD2 identical over 13 bases. V lost 5 bases and J lost 5; bases outside the gene matches: 5. Germline CDR1 is ENHRY and CDR2 is SYGVKD. CDR3 length: 16 residues.